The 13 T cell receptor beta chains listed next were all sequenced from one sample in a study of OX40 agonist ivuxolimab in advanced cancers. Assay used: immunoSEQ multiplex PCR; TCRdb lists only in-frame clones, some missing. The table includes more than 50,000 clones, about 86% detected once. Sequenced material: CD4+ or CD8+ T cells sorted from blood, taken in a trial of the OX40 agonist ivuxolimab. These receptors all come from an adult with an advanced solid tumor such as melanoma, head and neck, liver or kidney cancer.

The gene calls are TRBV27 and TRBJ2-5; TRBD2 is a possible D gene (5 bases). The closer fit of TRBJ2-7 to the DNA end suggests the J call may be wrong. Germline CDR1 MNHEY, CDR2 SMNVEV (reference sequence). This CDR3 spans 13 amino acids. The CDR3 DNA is TGTGCCAGCAGTTCCCGGGACTCCTACGAGCAGTACTTC. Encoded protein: CASSSRDSYEQYF.

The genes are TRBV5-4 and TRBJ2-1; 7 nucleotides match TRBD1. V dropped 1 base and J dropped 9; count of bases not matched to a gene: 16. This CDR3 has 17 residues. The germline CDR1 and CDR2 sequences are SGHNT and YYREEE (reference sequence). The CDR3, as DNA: TGTGCCAGCAGCTTGCTCCAGGGACAGCCTCCTATGCTTGAGCAGTTCTTC. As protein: CASSLLQGQPPMLEQFF.

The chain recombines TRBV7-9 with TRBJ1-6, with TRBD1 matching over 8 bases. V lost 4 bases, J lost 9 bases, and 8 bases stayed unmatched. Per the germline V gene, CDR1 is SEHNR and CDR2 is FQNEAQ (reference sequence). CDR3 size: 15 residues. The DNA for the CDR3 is TGTGCCAGCAGCTCCATGACAGGGGAAAGTTCACCCCTCCACTTT. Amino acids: CASSSMTGESSPLHF.

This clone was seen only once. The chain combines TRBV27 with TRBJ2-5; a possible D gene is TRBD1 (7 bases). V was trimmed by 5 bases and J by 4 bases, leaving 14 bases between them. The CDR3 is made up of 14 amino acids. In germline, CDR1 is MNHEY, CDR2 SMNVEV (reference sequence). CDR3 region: CASSGGQGGETQYF. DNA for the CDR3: TGTGCCAGCAGTGGCGGGCAGGGGGGAGAGACCCAGTACTTC.

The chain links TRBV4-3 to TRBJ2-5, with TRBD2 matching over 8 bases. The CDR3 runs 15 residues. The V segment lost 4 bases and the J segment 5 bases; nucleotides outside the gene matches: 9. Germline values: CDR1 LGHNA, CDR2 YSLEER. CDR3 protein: CASSLDERESETQYF. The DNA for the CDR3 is TGCGCCAGCAGCCTAGATGAGCGGGAGAGTGAGACCCAGTACTTC.

The CDR3 nucleotides read TGTGCCATCAGTGAGCAAGGGGGCGCTTATGAAAAACTGTTTTTT. Its protein product is CAISEQGGAYEKLFF. J is TRBJ1-4 and V is TRBV10-3, with TRBD1 matching 7 bases. Germline lookup yields CDR1 ENHRY and CDR2 SYGVKD. The CDR3 runs 15 residues. The V gene end was trimmed by 2 bases and the J gene end by 6 bases; junction bases not matched to a gene: 6.

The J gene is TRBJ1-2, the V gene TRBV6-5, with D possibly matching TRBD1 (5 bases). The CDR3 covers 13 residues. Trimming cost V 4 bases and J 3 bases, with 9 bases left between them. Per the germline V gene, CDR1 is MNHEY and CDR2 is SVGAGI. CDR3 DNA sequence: TGTGCCAGCAGTTCCGACAGCTACTATGGCTACACCTTC. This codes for CASSSDSYYGYTF.

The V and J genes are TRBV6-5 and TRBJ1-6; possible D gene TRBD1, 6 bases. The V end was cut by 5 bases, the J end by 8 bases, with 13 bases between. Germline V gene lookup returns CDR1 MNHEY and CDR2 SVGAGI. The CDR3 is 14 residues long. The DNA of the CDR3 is TGTGCCAGCAGTGCCTCAACAGGGTATTCACCCCTCCACTTT. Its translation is CASSASTGYSPLHF.

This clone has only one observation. CDR3 DNA: TGCGCCAGCAGTCCATCGTCCGAGTCGTACACTGAAGCTTTCTTT. This translates into CASSPSSESYTEAFF. V usage is TRBV5-1 and J usage is TRBJ1-1; no clear D gene. Per the germline V gene, CDR1 is SGHRS and CDR2 is YFSETQ. The V end was cut by 5 bases, the J end by 3 bases, with 17 bases between. The CDR3 spans 15 residues.

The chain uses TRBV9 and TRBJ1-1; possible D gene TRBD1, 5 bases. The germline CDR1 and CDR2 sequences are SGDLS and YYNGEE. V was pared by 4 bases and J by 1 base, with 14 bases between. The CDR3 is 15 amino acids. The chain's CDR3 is CASSPRGAGNTEAFF. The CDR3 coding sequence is TGTGCCAGCAGCCCCCGAGGGGCGGGGAACACTGAAGCTTTCTTT.

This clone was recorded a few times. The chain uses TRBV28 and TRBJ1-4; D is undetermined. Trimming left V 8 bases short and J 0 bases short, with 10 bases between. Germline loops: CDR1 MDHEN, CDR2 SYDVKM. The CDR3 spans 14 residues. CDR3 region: CASEEATTNEKLFF. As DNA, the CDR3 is TGTGCCAGCGAGGAAGCAACAACTAATGAAAAACTGTTTTTT.

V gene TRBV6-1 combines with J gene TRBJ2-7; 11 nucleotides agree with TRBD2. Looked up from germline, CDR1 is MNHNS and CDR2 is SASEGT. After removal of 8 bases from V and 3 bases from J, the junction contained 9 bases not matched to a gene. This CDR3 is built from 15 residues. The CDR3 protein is CASRSGTSGYYEQYF. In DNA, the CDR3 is TGTGCCAGCCGCTCCGGGACTAGCGGATACTACGAGCAGTACTTC.

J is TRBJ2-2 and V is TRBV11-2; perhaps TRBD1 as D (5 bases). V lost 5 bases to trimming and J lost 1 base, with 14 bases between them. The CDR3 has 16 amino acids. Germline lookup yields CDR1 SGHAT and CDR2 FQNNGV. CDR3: CASSPSSGWNTGELFF. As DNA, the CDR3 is TGTGCCAGCAGCCCAAGTTCAGGGTGGAACACCGGGGAGCTGTTTTTT.